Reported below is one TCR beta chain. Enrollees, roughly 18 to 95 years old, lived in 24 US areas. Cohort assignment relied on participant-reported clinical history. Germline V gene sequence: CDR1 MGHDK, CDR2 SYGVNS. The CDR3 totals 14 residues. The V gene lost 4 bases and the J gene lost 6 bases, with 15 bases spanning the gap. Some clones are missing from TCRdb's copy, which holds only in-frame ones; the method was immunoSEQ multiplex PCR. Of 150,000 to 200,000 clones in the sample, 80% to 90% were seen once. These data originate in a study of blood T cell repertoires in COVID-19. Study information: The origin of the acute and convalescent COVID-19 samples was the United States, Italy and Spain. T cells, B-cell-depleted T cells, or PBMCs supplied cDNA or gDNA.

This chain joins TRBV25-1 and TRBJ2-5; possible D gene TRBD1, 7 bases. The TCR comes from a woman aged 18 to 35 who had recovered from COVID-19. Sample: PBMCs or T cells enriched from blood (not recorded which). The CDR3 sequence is CASSVPTGRKTQYF. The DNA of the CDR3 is TGTGCCAGCAGTGTGCCGACAGGGAGGAAGACCCAGTACTTC.